The 16 T cell receptor beta chains in this list originate from one sample, sequenced in a study of shared clonotypes between healthy human individuals (dated by TCRdb to about 2020). Preparation of the library involved the immunoSEQ multiplex PCR assay. The immuneACCESS repertoire file appears here via TCRdb, limited to in-frame rearrangements. These files lack a portion of the clones; in checked studies, under half of the deficit traces to unresolved V genes, and the cause of the others is not known. Here the sample has roughly 320,000 clones; about nine tenths occur a single time. Around 15% of the sample comes from the top ten. The source material was memory CD8+ T cells sorted from blood. Interpreted using the paper, the cell subset or site label stands for: CD45RO+ cells pooled with CCR7-negative TemRA cells. The receptors stem from a man younger than 35 in good health.

The chain recombines TRBV5-6 with TRBJ2-3; 14 nucleotides line up with TRBD2. The CDR3 runs to 19 residues. V lost 0 bases and J lost 5; bases outside the gene matches: 11. Germline-derived CDR1 and CDR2 are SGHDT and YYEEEE. Written as DNA, the CDR3 is TGTGCCAGCAGCTTGGTGCCCCGACTAGCGGGGGGGTATGAAGATACGCAGTATTTT. Its protein product is CASSLVPRLAGGYEDTQYF.

The chain has TRBV6-5 and TRBJ1-5, with D unclear. Trimming took off 0 bases at V and 9 bases at J, with 9 bases between the two ends. The CDR3 totals 13 residues. From germline, CDR1 is MNHEY and CDR2 SVGAGI. The CDR3 here is CASSYSWGRPQHF. The CDR3, as DNA: TGTGCCAGCAGTTACTCCTGGGGTCGGCCCCAGCATTTT.

The J gene is TRBJ1-4, the V gene TRBV6-6, with a weak D call TRBD1 (5 bases). Trimming took off 3 bases at V and 14 bases at J, with 13 bases between the two ends. This CDR3 spans 12 amino acids. In germline, CDR1 is MNHNY, CDR2 SVGAGI (reference sequence). CDR3 sequence reads: CASSYLDGALFF. The CDR3 nucleotides read TGTGCCAGCAGTTATCTCGACGGGGCCCTGTTTTTT.

This clone was seen a single time. The genes are TRBV28 and TRBJ1-1; tentative D call: TRBD1 (5 bases). Germline V gene sequence: CDR1 MDHEN, CDR2 SYDVKM. V dropped 3 bases and J dropped 0 bases, with 14 bases sitting between them. The CDR3 is 16 amino acids. The CDR3 reads CASSLWGRGMNTEAFF. The CDR3 DNA follows: TGTGCCAGCAGTTTGTGGGGAAGGGGAATGAACACTGAAGCTTTCTTT.

The V and J genes are TRBV7-2 and TRBJ1-2; D not resolved. The CDR3 is made up of 14 amino acids. Trimming left V 3 bases short and J 2 bases short, with 10 bases between. Germline CDR1 reads SGHTA; CDR2 reads FQGNSA. The DNA for the CDR3 is TGTGCCAGCAGCTTCACGAAGGAGAACTATGGCTACACCTTC. Amino acids: CASSFTKENYGYTF.

The chain couples TRBV5-8 to TRBJ1-5; D might be TRBD1 (5 bases). Germline CDR1 SGHTS, CDR2 YDEGEE. V lost 5 bases and J lost 4, with 16 bases in between. The CDR3 covers 15 residues. CDR3 in amino acids: CASRPNLGGNQPQHF. The CDR3 DNA sequence: TGTGCCAGCAGACCTAACCTGGGGGGAAATCAGCCCCAGCATTTT.

V usage is TRBV7-3 and J usage is TRBJ1-1; TRBD1 agrees at 7 bases. V gave up 3 bases and J gave up 5 bases; unmatched junction bases: 12. This CDR3 is 16 amino acids long. Germline-derived CDR1 and CDR2 are SGHTA and FQGTGA. The CDR3, as DNA: TGTGCCAGCAGCTTGTGTACAGGGGAGGAGTGGACTGAAGCTTTCTTT. Translated: CASSLCTGEEWTEAFF.

The V call is TRBV6-1, the J call TRBJ2-5; TRBD1 might be the D (5 bases). V lost 1 base and J 2 bases, leaving 11 bases between the germline ends. The CDR3 is 15 residues long. Germline V gene lookup returns CDR1 MNHNS and CDR2 SASEGT. For the CDR3, the DNA is TGTGCCAGCAGTGAAGTGCTACAGGTTCAAGAGACCCAGTACTTC. Residues: CASSEVLQVQETQYF.

The rearrangement links TRBV6-6 to TRBJ1-1; 8 bases match TRBD1. J gave up 4 bases and V 6 bases, and 7 bases lay outside the gene matches. The CDR3 consists of 14 residues. Per the germline V gene, CDR1 is MNHNY and CDR2 is SVGAGI (reference sequence). CDR3 sequence: CASRPTGTGTEAFF. The CDR3 nucleotides read TGTGCCAGCAGACCCACCGGGACAGGCACTGAAGCTTTCTTT.

This clone has just one count. The rearrangement joins TRBV30 to TRBJ1-5, with D unclear. Between the trimmed V and J ends, which lost 1 base and 4 bases, there was a span of 8 bases. The CDR3 is 13 residues long. Germline CDR1 reads GTSNPN; CDR2 reads SVGIG (reference sequence). The CDR3 protein is CAWSGQPNQPQHF. DNA of the CDR3: TGTGCCTGGAGTGGGCAGCCTAATCAGCCCCAGCATTTT.

The chain employs TRBV27 and TRBJ1-6, with D possibly TRBD1 on 6 matching bases. The V end lost 10 bases, the J end lost 9 bases, and 19 bases lay between the germline ends. The CDR3 has 14 residues. Germline-derived CDR1 and CDR2 are MNHEY and SMNVEV (reference sequence). The CDR3 nucleotides are TGTGCCACCTCCACACAGGGTTCGTTTTCACCCCTCCACTTT. This gives the protein CATSTQGSFSPLHF.

V and J are TRBV5-1 and TRBJ2-3; D possibly corresponds to TRBD2 (6 bases). There are 17 residues in the CDR3. The V gene lost 0 bases and the J gene lost 2 bases, with 16 bases spanning the gap. CDR1 and CDR2 (germline): SGHRS, YFSETQ. Here the CDR3 DNA reads TGCGCCAGCAGCTTGGTGGGACTCAAGGAGGTCACAGATACGCAGTATTTT. This gives the protein CASSLVGLKEVTDTQYF.

The V and J genes are TRBV27 and TRBJ2-7, with D tentatively TRBD1 or TRBD2 (5 bases each). The germline CDR1 and CDR2 sequences are MNHEY and SMNVEV (reference sequence). The CDR3 totals 14 residues. Trimming shortened V by 6 bases and J by 4 bases, and 16 bases separated the two germline ends. In nucleotides, the CDR3 is TGTGCCAGCAGCCCCTCGGGGCTTGGGTACGAGCAGTACTTC. As protein: CASSPSGLGYEQYF.

V is TRBV9 and J is TRBJ1-2; D call uncertain. The CDR3 is 15 amino acids. Germline CDR1 and CDR2: SGDLS and YYNGEE. V dropped 2 bases and J dropped 4 bases, with 15 bases sitting between them. The CDR3 DNA reads as TGTGCCAGCAGCGTGGAGACCGGGGATTTCTATGGCTACACCTTC. Translating gives CASSVETGDFYGYTF. Full variable domain (rest looked up from reference TRBV9 and TRBJ1-2): DSGVTQTPKHLITATGQRVTLRCSPRSGDLSVYWYQQSLDQGLQFLIQYYNGEERAKGNILERFSAQQFPDLHSELNLSSLELGDSALYFCASSVETGDFYGYTFGSGTRLTVV.

The chain employs TRBV4-3 and TRBJ2-3; 7 nucleotides agree with TRBD2. The CDR3 runs to 17 residues. The germline CDR1 and CDR2 sequences are LGHNA and YSLEER. V lost 4 bases to trimming and J lost 2 bases; unmatched junction nucleotides: 12. Here the CDR3 DNA reads TGCGCCAGCAGCCGCACTTGGGTGCGGGAGCCCACAGATACGCAGTATTTT. Residues: CASSRTWVREPTDTQYF.

This sequence joins TRBV5-6 and TRBJ2-2; 13 positions match TRBD2. The CDR3 covers 16 residues. Germline V gene sequence: CDR1 SGHDT, CDR2 YYEEEE. V was clipped by 3 bases and J by 7 bases; unmatched bases: 6. The CDR3 region is CASSYGTSGMVGELFF. The CDR3 region has the DNA TGTGCCAGCAGCTACGGGACTAGCGGGATGGTCGGGGAGCTGTTTTTT.